The rows below give T cell receptor beta chains drawn from one sample of a study of CD8 T cells in ankylosing spondylitis. TCRdb ran MiXCR on the 5' RACE reads and lists one entry per CDR3 protein. Of 250,000 to 300,000 distinct CDR3 sequences listed, roughly 20% are singletons. Sequencing used blood, either unsorted or a sorted T cell fraction (not recorded which). These receptors were obtained from a male donor with ankylosing spondylitis or in good health (not recorded which). Each CDR3 is given with its conserved first and last residue. The D gene is left open where the match is weak. The size entry is marked missing in some rows and otherwise reads once, few, many or a size class.

size	V	D	J	CDR3	DNA
many	TRBV29-1	.	TRBJ2-3	CSAKKGGGDTQYF	TGCAGCGCAAAGAAGGGGGGGGGCGACACGCAGTATTTT
few	TRBV10-3	.	TRBJ1-2	CAISESNPARGFLYGYTF	TGTGCCATCAGTGAGTCGAATCCGGCAAGGGGCTTCCTCTATGGCTACACCTTC
few	TRBV20-1	.	TRBJ1-2	CSARGGTYGYTF	TGCAGTGCTAGAGGGGGGACCTATGGCTACACCTTC
many	TRBV6-5	.	TRBJ2-5	CASSYSRAGETQYF	TGTGCCAGCAGTTACTCCAGGGCGGGAGAGACCCAGTACTTC
.	TRBV20-1	.	TRBJ2-1	CSARDRTPDNEQFF	TGCAGTGCTAGAGATCGGACACCAGACAATGAGCAGTTCTTC
few	TRBV5-1	TRBD2	TRBJ2-6	CASSVGLASSGANVLTF	TGCGCCAGCAGCGTGGGACTAGCGAGCTCTGGGGCCAACGTCCTGACTTTC
.	TRBV10-3	TRBD2	TRBJ2-1	CAISPYLTSGGSYNEQFF	TGTGCCATCAGTCCTTACCTGACTAGCGGGGGGTCCTACAATGAGCAGTTCTTC
.	TRBV4-1	TRBD2	TRBJ2-2	CASSLTTSGGANTGELFF	TGCGCCAGCAGCCTCACGACTAGCGGGGGGGCGAACACCGGGGAGCTGTTTTTT
few	TRBV20-1	TRBD1	TRBJ1-2	CSAPAPGGFGYTF	TGCAGTGCCCCCGCCCCAGGGGGGTTTGGCTACACCTTC
.	TRBV12-3/TRBV12-4	.	TRBJ2-1	CASSLADSVYNEQFF	TGTGCCAGCAGTTTAGCGGACAGTGTCTACAATGAGCAGTTCTTC
few	TRBV2	TRBD2	TRBJ2-1	CASSELKWGGAYNEQFF	TGTGCCAGCAGTGAGCTCAAGTGGGGGGGGGCCTACAATGAGCAGTTCTTC
few	TRBV3-1	.	TRBJ1-6	CASSQVVTDFYNSPLHF	TGTGCCAGCAGCCAAGTGGTGACAGATTTTTACAATTCACCCCTCCACTTT
few	TRBV9	.	TRBJ1-1	CASSASVNTEAFF	TGTGCCAGCAGCGCCTCAGTGAACACTGAAGCTTTCTTT
.	TRBV9	TRBD2	TRBJ2-5	CASSPREGTATQYF	TGTGCCAGCAGCCCTCGGGAGGGGACGGCGACCCAGTACTTC
many	TRBV6-6	.	TRBJ2-3	CASTAGSTDTQYF	TGTGCCAGCACCGCTGGGAGCACAGATACGCAGTATTTT
.	TRBV6-1	.	TRBJ2-2	CASRLTGELFF	TGTGCCAGCAGACTCACCGGGGAGCTGTTTTTT
many	TRBV20-1	.	TRBJ2-2	CSARERGGGGNESTGELFF	TGCAGTGCTAGAGAGAGAGGGGGTGGTGGCAATGAAAGCACCGGGGAGCTGTTTTTT
once	TRBV3-1	TRBD2	TRBJ2-5	CASSRGTSAETQYF	TGTGCCAGCAGCCGAGGGACTAGCGCTGAGACCCAGTACTTC
few	TRBV20-1	TRBD1	TRBJ2-3	CSARRQGVTDTQYF	TGCAGTGCTAGGAGACAGGGGGTGACAGATACGCAGTATTTT
few	TRBV5-1	.	TRBJ2-4	CASSTGPAKNIQYF	TGCGCCAGCAGCACAGGGCCGGCCAAAAACATTCAGTACTTC
.	TRBV7-9	.	TRBJ1-4	CASSLAQGILEKLFF	TGTGCCAGCAGCTTAGCACAGGGAATCTTAGAAAAACTGTTTTTT
.	TRBV6-2/TRBV6-3	.	TRBJ2-1	CASSYIMSGNVYNEQFF	TGTGCCAGCAGTTACATCATGAGCGGAAACGTCTACAATGAGCAGTTCTTC
few	TRBV7-3	.	TRBJ2-2	CASSPLAGGELFF	TGTGCCAGCAGCCCGCTTGCTGGCGGGGAGCTGTTTTTT